This is a list of T cell receptor beta chains from one sample in a study of blood T cell repertoires in COVID-19. The protocol was immunoSEQ multiplex PCR, while the TCRdb copy is restricted to in-frame clones and leaves out a portion. Here the sample spans 65,000 to 75,000 clones, 75% to 85% being singletons. What was sequenced was peripheral blood. These receptors were taken from a human donor in a cohort sampled during active COVID-19. CDR3s include the opening cysteine and the closing phenylalanine or tryptophan. A D gene is named only where the DNA matches it firmly.

V gene,J gene,D gene,CDR3 protein,CDR3 DNA
TRBV28,TRBJ2-4,NA,CASSLGGRRDIQYF,TGTGCCAGCAGTTTAGGGGGGAGGCGGGACATTCAGTACTTC
TRBV4-3,TRBJ1-4,NA,CASSPQWGATNEKLFF,TGCGCCAGCAGCCCCCAATGGGGGGCAACTAATGAAAAACTGTTTTTT
TRBV7-2,TRBJ2-6,NA,CASSLVGGGANVLTF,TGTGCCAGCAGCTTAGTTGGCGGTGGGGCCAACGTCCTGACTTTC
TRBV5-1,TRBJ1-5,NA,CASSTGDGVGPQHF,TGCGCCAGCAGCACCGGAGACGGAGTGGGGCCCCAGCATTTT
TRBV29-1,TRBJ1-4,TRBD1,CSVAGGKQFEKLFF,TGCAGCGTTGCAGGGGGGAAACAGTTTGAAAAACTGTTTTTT
TRBV27,TRBJ1-2,TRBD1,CASSLGTGLGRGYTF,TGTGCCAGCAGCCTTGGGACAGGTCTTGGCAGGGGCTACACCTTC
TRBV7-9,TRBJ1-1,NA,CASSSDGAAAEAFF,TGTGCCAGCAGCTCCGATGGGGCAGCCGCTGAAGCTTTCTTT
TRBV2,TRBJ2-3,TRBD2,CASALAGGTDTQYF,TGTGCCAGCGCGCTAGCGGGAGGAACAGATACGCAGTATTTT
TRBV10-1,TRBJ2-5,NA,CASSESRGQPLETQYF,TGCGCCAGCAGTGAGTCGAGAGGACAGCCCTTGGAGACCCAGTACTTC
TRBV12-3/TRBV12-4,TRBJ1-4,TRBD1,CATRQGTNEKLFF,TGTGCCACCAGACAGGGAACTAATGAAAAACTGTTTTTT
TRBV7-2,TRBJ1-3,NA,CASSLVGGQISGNTIYF,TGTGCCAGCAGCTTGGTTGGGGGCCAAATCTCTGGAAACACCATATATTTT
TRBV4-2,TRBJ1-4,NA,CASSQVEQTTNEKLFF,TGTGCCAGCAGCCAAGTAGAACAGACAACTAATGAAAAACTGTTTTTT
TRBV18,TRBJ2-5,NA,CASSPPAGTQYF,TGTGCCAGCTCACCACCGGCAGGGACCCAGTACTTC
TRBV5-4,TRBJ2-7,NA,CASSGDKQGSYEQYF,TGTGCCAGCAGTGGAGATAAACAGGGCTCCTACGAGCAGTACTTC
TRBV19,TRBJ2-3,TRBD2,CASRASGRGADTQYF,TGTGCCAGTAGGGCCAGCGGGAGGGGTGCAGATACGCAGTATTTT
TRBV29-1,TRBJ2-3,TRBD2,CSVEGVLAGGPGDTQYF,TGCAGCGTTGAAGGAGTACTAGCGGGAGGGCCTGGAGATACGCAGTATTTT
TRBV10-3,TRBJ1-2,TRBD1,CAISESGQGLGYTF,TGTGCCATCAGTGAGTCTGGACAGGGACTCGGCTACACCTTC
TRBV27,TRBJ1-5,TRBD1,CASSFDRAGNQPQHF,TGTGCCAGCAGTTTTGACAGGGCGGGCAATCAGCCCCAGCATTTT